Listed below are T cell receptor beta chains from one sample, sequenced in a study of T-cell reconstitution after alpha-beta-depleted transplantation in children. One entry per CDR3 protein results from TCRdb running MiXCR on the PCR reads. The sample holds 280,000 or so distinct CDR3 sequences, roughly 10% seen once. The sample consisted of peripheral blood, taken 180 days after TCRalphabeta/CD19-depleted stem cell transplant. The receptor source for this set is a male patient between 2 and 10 years old who had a stem cell transplant for chronic granulomatous disease, so the T cells may come from the graft donor. Each CDR3 is given with its conserved first and last residue. The D gene is left open where the match is weak. Rows give clone size only sometimes, using once, few, many, or a class for an expanded clone.

J gene | clone size | CDR3 length | V gene | D gene | CDR3 protein | CDR3 DNA
TRBJ2-1 | many | 16 | TRBV5-1 | TRBD2 | CASSLRLAGSLNEQFF | TGCGCCAGCAGCTTGAGACTAGCGGGATCTCTCAATGAGCAGTTCTTC
TRBJ2-7 | many | 13 | TRBV5-1 | NA | CASSLAEGGEQYF | TGCGCCAGCAGCTTGGCGGAGGGTGGCGAGCAGTACTTC
TRBJ2-7 | NA | 14 | TRBV12-3/TRBV12-4 | NA | CASSLSDLLYEQYF | TGTGCCAGCAGTTTGAGTGACTTACTCTACGAGCAGTACTTC
TRBJ2-7 | few | 15 | TRBV5-4 | TRBD2 | CASSLESSGPYEQYF | TGTGCCAGCAGCTTGGAGTCTAGCGGGCCCTACGAGCAGTACTTC
TRBJ2-1 | many | 16 | TRBV5-1 | TRBD2 | CASSSIAGGPYNEQFF | TGCGCCAGCAGCTCGATAGCGGGGGGCCCCTACAATGAGCAGTTCTTC
TRBJ2-6 | many | 16 | TRBV7-3 | NA | CASSLFSGSGANVLTF | TGTGCCAGCAGCTTGTTTTCAGGGTCTGGGGCCAACGTCCTGACTTTC
TRBJ2-1 | many | 12 | TRBV7-6 | NA | CASSFVQEEQFF | TGTGCCAGCAGCTTCGTGCAGGAAGAGCAGTTCTTC
TRBJ1-5 | many | 13 | TRBV12-3/TRBV12-4 | NA | CASSKGVHQPQHF | TGTGCCAGCAGTAAGGGAGTACATCAGCCCCAGCATTTT
TRBJ2-7 | few | 12 | TRBV30 | NA | CAWKSGSYEQYF | TGTGCCTGGAAGAGCGGGTCCTACGAGCAGTACTTC
TRBJ2-7 | many | 14 | TRBV27 | TRBD1 | CASSPSGTAYEQYF | TGTGCCAGCAGTCCCTCGGGGACAGCCTACGAGCAGTACTTC
TRBJ2-2 | many | 14 | TRBV20-1 | TRBD1 | CSAPDRGSTGELFF | TGCAGTGCCCCGGACAGGGGAAGCACCGGGGAGCTGTTTTTT
TRBJ2-1 | many | 13 | TRBV12-3/TRBV12-4 | NA | CASRGFDYNEQFF | TGTGCCAGCAGAGGTTTCGACTACAATGAGCAGTTCTTC
TRBJ2-3 | many | 13 | TRBV5-1 | NA | CASSWGGPDTQYF | TGCGCCAGCAGCTGGGGGGGGCCAGATACGCAGTATTTT
TRBJ2-7 | many | 15 | TRBV25-1 | NA | CASSELGGGPYEQYF | TGTGCCAGCAGTGAATTGGGAGGGGGGCCCTACGAGCAGTACTTC
TRBJ2-1 | many | 17 | TRBV4-1 | TRBD2 | CASSQEGGLAAYNEQFF | TGCGCCAGCAGCCAAGAAGGGGGACTAGCGGCCTACAATGAGCAGTTCTTC
TRBJ2-1 | many | 15 | TRBV9 | NA | CASSVEGGSYNEQFF | TGTGCCAGCAGCGTAGAGGGCGGCTCCTACAATGAGCAGTTCTTC
TRBJ2-1 | many | 14 | TRBV4-3 | NA | CASSQVAGIYEQFF | TGCGCCAGCAGCCAAGTGGCGGGGATTTATGAGCAGTTCTTC
TRBJ1-2 | many | 12 | TRBV5-6 | NA | CASSSSSGSYTF | TGTGCCAGCAGCTCAAGTTCTGGGAGCTACACCTTC
TRBJ2-1 | many | 15 | TRBV12-3/TRBV12-4 | TRBD2 | CASSRSGGSYNEQFF | TGTGCCAGCAGTCGAAGCGGGGGCTCCTACAATGAGCAGTTCTTC
TRBJ2-5 | many | 15 | TRBV12-3/TRBV12-4 | NA | CASSLPNGQYGTQYF | TGTGCCAGCAGCCTACCAAACGGACAGTATGGGACCCAGTACTTC
TRBJ2-5 | few | 16 | TRBV6-1 | NA | CASSEWRGLGAETQYF | TGTGCCAGCAGTGAATGGAGAGGATTGGGGGCGGAGACCCAGTACTTC
TRBJ2-7 | many | 15 | TRBV29-1 | NA | CSVEDRGGSTYEQYF | TGCAGCGTTGAAGATCGGGGAGGATCTACCTACGAGCAGTACTTC
TRBJ1-1 | many | 20 | TRBV7-8 | NA | CASSLRGFSRKLASNTEAFF | TGTGCCAGCAGCTTACGGGGATTTTCGAGGAAGCTGGCCTCGAACACTGAAGCTTTCTTT
TRBJ2-3 | many | 16 | TRBV11-3 | TRBD2 | CASSRRASGGTDTQYF | TGTGCCAGCAGCCGACGAGCTAGCGGGGGAACAGATACGCAGTATTTT
TRBJ2-3 | many | 15 | TRBV7-2 | TRBD2 | CASSLTGTRGDTQYF | TGTGCCAGCAGCCTTACCGGGACTAGGGGAGATACGCAGTATTTT
TRBJ2-2 | NA | 18 | TRBV18 | TRBD2 | CASSPSGLAGIGTGELFF | TGTGCCAGCTCACCATCCGGACTAGCGGGAATAGGGACCGGGGAGCTGTTTTTT
TRBJ1-5 | many | 13 | TRBV30 | NA | CAWSLRGYQPQHF | TGTGCCTGGAGCCTTAGAGGGTATCAGCCCCAGCATTTT
TRBJ2-5 | few | 14 | TRBV29-1 | NA | CSVDTGSLQETQYF | TGCAGCGTTGATACTGGGAGCCTCCAAGAGACCCAGTACTTC
TRBJ2-1 | many | 15 | TRBV15 | NA | CATTRGGGVYNEQFF | TGTGCCACCACCCGAGGGGGAGGGGTGTACAATGAGCAGTTCTTC
TRBJ1-1 | many | 14 | TRBV5-1 | NA | CASSRLDMNTEAFF | TGCGCCAGCAGCCGTCTTGACATGAACACTGAAGCTTTCTTT
TRBJ2-1 | many | 18 | TRBV20-1 | TRBD2 | CSARDRQSSGSAKNEQFF | TGCAGTGCTAGAGATAGACAGAGTAGCGGGAGCGCTAAGAATGAGCAGTTCTTC
TRBJ1-2 | many | 11 | TRBV12-3/TRBV12-4 | TRBD1 | CASRHRGGYTF | TGTGCCAGCAGACACAGGGGAGGCTACACCTTC